This record covers a single T cell receptor (beta chain). The V segment lost 5 bases and the J segment 4 bases; nucleotides outside the gene matches: 6. Per germline, CDR1 MNHEY and CDR2 SMNVEV (reference sequence). The CDR3 runs to 14 residues. This record comes from a study of CD8 T cells in Susac syndrome. Turning to the study itself: When their blood was taken, the Susac syndrome patients had either not yet had any therapy, were taking corticosteroids, or were taking intravenous immunoglobulin alone.

Sequencing of TCR beta was performed on blood CD8+ and CD4+ T cells. TEMRA cells were enriched by FACS, and CD4+ and CD8+ T cells were negatively isolated. RNA was extracted with the RNeasy kit, and a quantity of about 0.5 to 1 ug was reverse transcribed using random hexamers. TCRdb passed the immunoSEQ multiplex PCR reads through MiXCR, listing each CDR3 protein once. This sample has some 140,000 distinct CDR3 sequences; more than 85% occur once, and the top ten carry about 0.18%. Sample: CD8+ T cells from PBMCs. The V gene is TRBV27, the J gene TRBJ2-3, with 7 bases aligning to TRBD1. The source is a human donor with Susac syndrome. The chain's CDR3 is CASSQTGAADTQYF. CDR3 coding DNA: TGTGCCAGCAGTCAAACAGGGGCCGCAGATACGCAGTATTTT.